The rows below give T cell receptor beta chains drawn from one sample of a study of blood T cell repertoires in COVID-19. Sequencing was performed with immunoSEQ multiplex PCR; in TCRdb, only in-frame clones are kept and a portion is missing. Altogether around 59,000 clones are present, around 89% being singletons, with the ten largest covering about 1.5%. Input material: peripheral blood. These receptors came from a man aged 55 to 70 with acute or convalescent COVID-19. CDR3s include the opening cysteine and the closing phenylalanine or tryptophan. Each record gives: clone size, J gene, D gene, V gene, CDR3 DNA, CDR3 protein. D genes are given only for firm matches. The listing skips clone size in some rows; elsewhere it reads once, few, many or a size class.

clone size: .; J gene: TRBJ2-5; D gene: TRBD2; V gene: TRBV6-2/TRBV6-3; CDR3 DNA: TGTGCCAGCAGCCGCAGCGGGAGTCAAGAAGAGACCCAGTACTTC; CDR3 protein: CASSRSGSQEETQYF
clone size: .; J gene: TRBJ1-5; D gene: TRBD1; V gene: TRBV19; CDR3 DNA: TGTGCCAGTAGTATAGTCTCTGGACAGGGGATCGGTAGCAATCAGCCCCAGCATTTT; CDR3 protein: CASSIVSGQGIGSNQPQHF
clone size: .; J gene: TRBJ1-2; D gene: .; V gene: TRBV12-3/TRBV12-4; CDR3 DNA: TGTGCCAGCAGTCAACAGGGCAACTATGGCTACACCTTC; CDR3 protein: CASSQQGNYGYTF
clone size: .; J gene: TRBJ2-5; D gene: TRBD1; V gene: TRBV6-5; CDR3 DNA: TGTGCCACCCTACAGGGGGGAGAGACCCAGTACTTC; CDR3 protein: CATLQGGETQYF
clone size: .; J gene: TRBJ2-7; D gene: TRBD1; V gene: TRBV27; CDR3 DNA: TGTGCCAGCAGCCTGAGCCGGGACAGGGGGCGTGAGCAGTACTTC; CDR3 protein: CASSLSRDRGREQYF
clone size: .; J gene: TRBJ2-7; D gene: .; V gene: TRBV6-4; CDR3 DNA: TGTGCCAGCGACAGAACGGTAAGTTCCTACGAGCAGTACTTC; CDR3 protein: CASDRTVSSYEQYF
clone size: .; J gene: TRBJ1-2; D gene: .; V gene: TRBV5-1; CDR3 DNA: TGCGCCAGCAGCTTGACGGGGAGGGGAAATTATGGCTACACCTTC; CDR3 protein: CASSLTGRGNYGYTF
clone size: .; J gene: TRBJ1-1; D gene: .; V gene: TRBV14; CDR3 DNA: TGTGCCAGCAGCCCACAGGGAACAACTGAAGCTTTCTTT; CDR3 protein: CASSPQGTTEAFF
clone size: .; J gene: TRBJ1-5; D gene: .; V gene: TRBV28; CDR3 DNA: TGTGCCAGCAGTTTTAGGACTGACATAGCGGGCAATCAGCCCCAGCATTTT; CDR3 protein: CASSFRTDIAGNQPQHF
clone size: .; J gene: TRBJ1-2; D gene: TRBD1; V gene: TRBV6-1; CDR3 DNA: TGTGCCAGCAGTGACCGCCAGGGGGCGCACTATGGCTACACCTTC; CDR3 protein: CASSDRQGAHYGYTF
clone size: .; J gene: TRBJ1-1; D gene: .; V gene: TRBV2; CDR3 DNA: TGTGCCAGCAGTGAAGCGCGGAGCCCGGGGACTGAAGCTTTCTTT; CDR3 protein: CASSEARSPGTEAFF
clone size: once; J gene: TRBJ2-7; D gene: .; V gene: TRBV6-5; CDR3 DNA: TGTGCCAGCAGTTACGGGACTGAGACCTACGAGCAGTACTTC; CDR3 protein: CASSYGTETYEQYF
clone size: .; J gene: TRBJ1-5; D gene: .; V gene: TRBV28; CDR3 DNA: TGTGCCAGCAGTTCCAGACTTCATCAGCCCCAGCATTTT; CDR3 protein: CASSSRLHQPQHF
clone size: .; J gene: TRBJ1-5; D gene: TRBD1; V gene: TRBV27; CDR3 DNA: TGTGCCAGCAGTTCCTCCGGGACAGGGGGCCGTCAATGGACGAGCAATCAGCCCCAGCATTTT; CDR3 protein: CASSSSGTGGRQWTSNQPQHF
clone size: .; J gene: TRBJ1-6; D gene: TRBD1; V gene: TRBV7-2; CDR3 DNA: TGTGCCAGCAGCCCTAGGGGACGTTACTCCGGGACAGGCGGCTCACCCCTCCACTTT; CDR3 protein: CASSPRGRYSGTGGSPLHF
clone size: .; J gene: TRBJ2-5; D gene: .; V gene: TRBV29-1; CDR3 DNA: TGCAGCGTCACGGGAGTCCGTTCACAAGAGACCCAGTACTTC; CDR3 protein: CSVTGVRSQETQYF
clone size: .; J gene: TRBJ2-7; D gene: TRBD2; V gene: TRBV3-1/TRBV3-2; CDR3 DNA: TGTGCCAGCAGCGACTATCAGGGACTAGCCTACGAGCAGTACTTC; CDR3 protein: CASSDYQGLAYEQYF
clone size: .; J gene: TRBJ2-7; D gene: TRBD2; V gene: TRBV7-2; CDR3 DNA: TGTGCCAGCAGCCTTCGGCTAGCGGTTGCGAGCTCCTACGAGCAGTACTTC; CDR3 protein: CASSLRLAVASSYEQYF
clone size: .; J gene: TRBJ1-2; D gene: TRBD1; V gene: TRBV4-3; CDR3 DNA: TGCGCCAGCAGCCAAGACGGGACAGGGGGTGGCTATGGCTACACCTTC; CDR3 protein: CASSQDGTGGGYGYTF
clone size: .; J gene: TRBJ2-1; D gene: TRBD1; V gene: TRBV28; CDR3 DNA: TGTGCCAGCAGTAACACCGGGACAGGGGGCATCAATGAGCAGTTCTTC; CDR3 protein: CASSNTGTGGINEQFF
clone size: .; J gene: TRBJ1-5; D gene: .; V gene: TRBV12-5; CDR3 DNA: TGTGCTAGTGGTTTTGGGCAGGGAGGGCAGCCCCAGCATTTT; CDR3 protein: CASGFGQGGQPQHF
clone size: .; J gene: TRBJ1-2; D gene: .; V gene: TRBV28; CDR3 DNA: TGTGCCAGCAGCTCCCTCCTTAGTGAGTCACGATCTAACTATGGCTACACCTTC; CDR3 protein: CASSSLLSESRSNYGYTF
clone size: .; J gene: TRBJ2-5; D gene: TRBD2; V gene: TRBV29-1; CDR3 DNA: TGCAGCGTTGGGGCTAGCGGTCAAGAGACCCAGTACTTC; CDR3 protein: CSVGASGQETQYF
clone size: .; J gene: TRBJ2-3; D gene: TRBD2; V gene: TRBV7-2; CDR3 DNA: TGTGCCAGCAGCTCTCCACTAGCGGGGATAACAGATACGCAGTATTTT; CDR3 protein: CASSSPLAGITDTQYF
clone size: .; J gene: TRBJ2-1; D gene: TRBD1; V gene: TRBV24-1; CDR3 DNA: TGTGCCACCAGTGATTCCAGGGGGTTCACCTACAATGAGCAGTTCTTC; CDR3 protein: CATSDSRGFTYNEQFF
clone size: once; J gene: TRBJ2-1; D gene: TRBD2; V gene: TRBV6-2/TRBV6-3; CDR3 DNA: TGTGCCAGCAGCCGCGGGACTAGCGGTTACTCCTACAATGAGCAGTTCTTC; CDR3 protein: CASSRGTSGYSYNEQFF
clone size: .; J gene: TRBJ2-5; D gene: .; V gene: TRBV9; CDR3 DNA: TGTGCCAGCAGCATTAGGGACTTGCTCGGAGAGACCCAGTACTTC; CDR3 protein: CASSIRDLLGETQYF
clone size: .; J gene: TRBJ2-1; D gene: .; V gene: TRBV6-5; CDR3 DNA: TGTGCCAGCAGCCCACAGGGTAGTGAGCAGTTCTTC; CDR3 protein: CASSPQGSEQFF
clone size: .; J gene: TRBJ2-1; D gene: TRBD2; V gene: TRBV6-2/TRBV6-3; CDR3 DNA: TGTGCCAGCAGTCCCAACTGGGGGGGGAATGAGCAGTTCTTC; CDR3 protein: CASSPNWGGNEQFF
clone size: .; J gene: TRBJ1-1; D gene: TRBD1; V gene: TRBV7-8; CDR3 DNA: TGTGCCAGCAGCCCGACAGGGGGCAACACTGAAGCTTTCTTT; CDR3 protein: CASSPTGGNTEAFF
clone size: .; J gene: TRBJ2-1; D gene: .; V gene: TRBV10-3; CDR3 DNA: TGTGCCATCACCTGGGCCCTGGGAGAGGCGAATGAGCAGTTCTTC; CDR3 protein: CAITWALGEANEQFF
clone size: .; J gene: TRBJ1-1; D gene: TRBD1; V gene: TRBV6-5; CDR3 DNA: TGTGCCAGCAACTCCAGGGGGCGGGCTTTCTTT; CDR3 protein: CASNSRGRAFF
clone size: .; J gene: TRBJ1-6; D gene: .; V gene: TRBV5-1; CDR3 DNA: TGCGCCAGCAGCCTCGCGGGGTCGGATAATTCACCCCTCCACTTT; CDR3 protein: CASSLAGSDNSPLHF
clone size: .; J gene: TRBJ1-2; D gene: .; V gene: TRBV6-5; CDR3 DNA: TGTGCCAGCAGGGGTCCAGGGGCGCACTATGGCTACACCTTC; CDR3 protein: CASRGPGAHYGYTF
clone size: .; J gene: TRBJ1-5; D gene: .; V gene: TRBV20-1; CDR3 DNA: TGCAGTGCTGAATCCGGGAGGCCCCAGCATTTT; CDR3 protein: CSAESGRPQHF
clone size: once; J gene: TRBJ2-2; D gene: TRBD2; V gene: TRBV6-5; CDR3 DNA: TGTGCCAGCAGGGGACTAGCGGGTTTCACCGGGGAGCTGTTTTTT; CDR3 protein: CASRGLAGFTGELFF
clone size: .; J gene: TRBJ2-1; D gene: TRBD2; V gene: TRBV3-1/TRBV3-2; CDR3 DNA: TGTGCCAGCAGCTCGGGACTAGCGGGAGTAAGTGAGCAGTTCTTC; CDR3 protein: CASSSGLAGVSEQFF
clone size: .; J gene: TRBJ2-1; D gene: TRBD2; V gene: TRBV4-3; CDR3 DNA: TGCGCCAGCAGCCAAGATTGGGCGGGAGGTGCCTACAATGAGCAGTTCTTC; CDR3 protein: CASSQDWAGGAYNEQFF
clone size: .; J gene: TRBJ2-5; D gene: TRBD1; V gene: TRBV19; CDR3 DNA: TGTGCCAGTAGTCCTCCGGGACAGGGAAAGTACTTC; CDR3 protein: CASSPPGQGKYF
clone size: .; J gene: TRBJ2-1; D gene: TRBD1; V gene: TRBV7-2; CDR3 DNA: TGTGCCAGCAGCCGCAAGGGACAGGGGTTTGATGAGCAGTTCTTC; CDR3 protein: CASSRKGQGFDEQFF
clone size: .; J gene: TRBJ1-5; D gene: .; V gene: TRBV19; CDR3 DNA: TGTGCCAGTAGTATTATTGGCGACAGGACCAATCAGCCCCAGCATTTT; CDR3 protein: CASSIIGDRTNQPQHF
clone size: .; J gene: TRBJ1-5; D gene: .; V gene: TRBV7-2; CDR3 DNA: TGTGCCAGCAGCTTGACAGTAAATAGCAATCAGCCCCAGCATTTT; CDR3 protein: CASSLTVNSNQPQHF
clone size: .; J gene: TRBJ1-6; D gene: TRBD1; V gene: TRBV5-6; CDR3 DNA: TGTGCCAGCAGCTCCCTGGGTGGACAGGGGACTTCACCCCTCCACTTT; CDR3 protein: CASSSLGGQGTSPLHF
clone size: .; J gene: TRBJ1-3; D gene: .; V gene: TRBV12-3/TRBV12-4; CDR3 DNA: TGTGTAGGGGGCTCTGGAAACACCATATATTTT; CDR3 protein: CVGGSGNTIYF
clone size: once; J gene: TRBJ1-2; D gene: .; V gene: TRBV4-3; CDR3 DNA: TGCGCCAGCAGCCAGGATACGGCAGGGAACGGCTACACCTTC; CDR3 protein: CASSQDTAGNGYTF
clone size: .; J gene: TRBJ1-2; D gene: TRBD1; V gene: TRBV24-1; CDR3 DNA: TGTGCCACCAGTGAGTCGACAGGGGAGGATGGCTACACCTTC; CDR3 protein: CATSESTGEDGYTF
clone size: .; J gene: TRBJ2-6; D gene: TRBD1; V gene: TRBV27; CDR3 DNA: TGTGCCAGCAGTCTAACCGGGACAGGCTTCTCTGGGGCCAACGTCCTGACTTTC; CDR3 protein: CASSLTGTGFSGANVLTF
clone size: .; J gene: TRBJ2-4; D gene: .; V gene: TRBV19; CDR3 DNA: TGTGCCAGTAGTTTGGCGCGGGACCATATAAACATTCAGTACTTC; CDR3 protein: CASSLARDHINIQYF
clone size: .; J gene: TRBJ2-7; D gene: .; V gene: TRBV21-1; CDR3 DNA: TGTGCCAGCAGCACGGGTACCTCCCTTCCCTACGAGCAGTACTTC; CDR3 protein: CASSTGTSLPYEQYF
clone size: .; J gene: TRBJ2-1; D gene: .; V gene: TRBV5-1; CDR3 DNA: TGCGCCACCAGAAGTTTTAGCCACGATGAGCAGTTCTTC; CDR3 protein: CATRSFSHDEQFF
clone size: .; J gene: TRBJ2-1; D gene: TRBD2; V gene: TRBV6-1; CDR3 DNA: TGTGCCAGCAGTGAAGCTGGTAGCGGGAGGGGTGAGCAGTTCTTC; CDR3 protein: CASSEAGSGRGEQFF
clone size: .; J gene: TRBJ2-3; D gene: .; V gene: TRBV11-3; CDR3 DNA: TGTGCCAGCAACAAGGGGACTTCCACAGATACGCAGTATTTT; CDR3 protein: CASNKGTSTDTQYF
clone size: few; J gene: TRBJ1-1; D gene: TRBD1; V gene: TRBV28; CDR3 DNA: TGTGCCAGCAGTTTAGGACAGGGCATGAACACTGAAGCTTTCTTT; CDR3 protein: CASSLGQGMNTEAFF
clone size: .; J gene: TRBJ2-5; D gene: TRBD1; V gene: TRBV6-5; CDR3 DNA: TGTGCCAGCAGCCTGACAGGGAGAGAGACCCAGTACTTC; CDR3 protein: CASSLTGRETQYF
clone size: .; J gene: TRBJ2-1; D gene: .; V gene: TRBV6-5; CDR3 DNA: TGTGCCAGCAGCTCTAAGCGGGACAATGAGCAGTTCTTC; CDR3 protein: CASSSKRDNEQFF
clone size: .; J gene: TRBJ1-5; D gene: .; V gene: TRBV6-2/TRBV6-3; CDR3 DNA: TGTGCCAGCAGTCCGACGCTTCAGGGGCGCTGGTCTCAGCCCCAGCATTTT; CDR3 protein: CASSPTLQGRWSQPQHF
clone size: .; J gene: TRBJ2-1; D gene: .; V gene: TRBV5-5; CDR3 DNA: TGTGCCAGCAGCTTGAATCCCCAGGACAATGAGCAGTTCTTC; CDR3 protein: CASSLNPQDNEQFF
clone size: .; J gene: TRBJ1-2; D gene: .; V gene: TRBV20-1; CDR3 DNA: TGCAGTGCTAGTCAGGCTCCAAGCTATGGCTACACCTTC; CDR3 protein: CSASQAPSYGYTF